The next 3 T cell receptor beta chains were all read from a single sample in a study of control samples from healthy donors and cancer patients. Clones were sequenced by immunoSEQ multiplex PCR, and TCRdb holds only the in-frame ones, with some missing. Of around 150,000 clones in the sample, approximately 90% are singletons; the top ten hold 9.5% to 15%. Sample: blood. These receptors all come from a man younger than 40 in good health.

V is TRBV7-9 and J is TRBJ2-5, with D unclear. CDR3 length equals 13 residues. Trimming shortened V by 7 bases and J by 3 bases, and 12 bases separated the two germline ends. Germline V CDR1 and CDR2: SEHNR, FQNEAQ (reference sequence). The CDR3 sequence is CASTPSREETQYF. CDR3 sequence (DNA): TGTGCCAGCACCCCCTCCCGGGAAGAGACCCAGTACTTC.

The chain carries TRBV11-3 and TRBJ2-5; D gene ambiguous. The CDR3 runs 15 residues. Germline V lookup: CDR1 SGHNT, CDR2 YENEEA. Trimming removed 2 bases from V and 5 bases from J, with 15 bases in between. The CDR3 sequence: CASSLTPAARETQYF. DNA of the CDR3: TGTGCCAGCAGCTTAACCCCCGCAGCTCGGGAGACCCAGTACTTC.

V usage is TRBV7-2 and J usage is TRBJ1-2; no definite D call. The germline V and J ends were trimmed by 5 bases and 3 bases, with 13 bases remaining between them. This CDR3 spans 14 amino acids. CDR1 and CDR2 from the germline V gene are SGHTA and FQGNSA. CDR3 coding DNA: TGTGCCAGCAGCGTACGTGGCGGGGACTATGGCTACACCTTC. Protein: CASSVRGGDYGYTF.